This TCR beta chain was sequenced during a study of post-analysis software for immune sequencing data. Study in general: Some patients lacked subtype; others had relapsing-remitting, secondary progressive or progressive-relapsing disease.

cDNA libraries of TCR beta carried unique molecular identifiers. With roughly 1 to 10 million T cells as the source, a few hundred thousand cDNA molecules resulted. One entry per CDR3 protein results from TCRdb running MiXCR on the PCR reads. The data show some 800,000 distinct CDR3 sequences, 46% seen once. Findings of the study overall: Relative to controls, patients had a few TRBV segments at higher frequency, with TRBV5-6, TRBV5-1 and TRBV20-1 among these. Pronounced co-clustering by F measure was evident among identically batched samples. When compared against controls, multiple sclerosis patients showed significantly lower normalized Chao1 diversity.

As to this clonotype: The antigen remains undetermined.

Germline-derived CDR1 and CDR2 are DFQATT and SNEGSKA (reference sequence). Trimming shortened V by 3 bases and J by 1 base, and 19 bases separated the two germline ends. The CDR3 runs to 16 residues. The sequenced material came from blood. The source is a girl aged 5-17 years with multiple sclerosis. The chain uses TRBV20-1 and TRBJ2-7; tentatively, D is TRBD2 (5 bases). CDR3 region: CSASRVLGRRSYEQYF. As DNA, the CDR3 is TGCAGTGCTAGCAGAGTGTTGGGCCGGAGGTCCTACGAGCAGTACTTC.